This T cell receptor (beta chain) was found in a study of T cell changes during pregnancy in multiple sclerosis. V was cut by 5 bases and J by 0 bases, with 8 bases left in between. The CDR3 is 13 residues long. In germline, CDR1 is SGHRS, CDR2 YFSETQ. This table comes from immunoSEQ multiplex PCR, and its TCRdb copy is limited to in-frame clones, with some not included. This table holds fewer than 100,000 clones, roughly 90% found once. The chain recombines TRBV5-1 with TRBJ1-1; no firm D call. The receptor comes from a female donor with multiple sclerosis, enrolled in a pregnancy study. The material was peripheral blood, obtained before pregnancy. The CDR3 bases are TGCGCCAGCAGTAGGGAGATGAACACTGAAGCTTTCTTT. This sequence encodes CASSREMNTEAFF.